This section outlines one T cell receptor beta chain sequence together with its context. Assay: immunoSEQ multiplex PCR; the TCRdb copy retains only in-frame clones and omits some. The table shows tens of thousands of clones, with roughly 90% occurring only once. The data stem from a study of blood T cell repertoires in COVID-19. Background on the study: Acute and convalescent COVID-19 samples came from the United States, Italy and Spain.

This CDR3 is 15 amino acids long. Trimming took 4 bases from V and 0 from J, leaving 11 bases between them. The germline V gene encodes CDR1 SGHDT and CDR2 YYEEEE. This clonotype originated in a man in his fifties with acute or convalescent COVID-19. The sample taken for sequencing was peripheral blood. This chain connects TRBV5-6 to TRBJ2-4, with a tentative D call TRBD2 (5 bases). The CDR3 DNA reads TGTGCCAGCAGCCCCCGAGCGGTAGCCAAAAACATTCAGTACTTC. Protein: CASSPRAVAKNIQYF.